The 12 T cell receptor beta chains below come from one sample, sequenced in a study of beta chain features in type 1 diabetes. Overall study findings and caveats: For Type 1 diabetes patients, all four CD4+ subsets carried TCRB CDR3s that were moderately but significantly shorter.

These receptors are not linked to any known antigen. The investigators reverse transcribed all of the isolated RNA, so they sequenced expressed TCRB transcripts. The repertoire was sequenced with immunoSEQ multiplex PCR; TCRdb's copy has only in-frame clones and lacks some. The data show roughly 150,000 clones, with roughly 10% seen just once and 0.7% held by the top ten. The specimen sequenced was central memory CD4+ T cells from blood. The receptors here all came from a woman under 40 with type 1 diabetes.

This clone was counted a few times. The V call is TRBV7-8, the J call TRBJ2-5, with a tentative D call TRBD1 (5 bases). The CDR3 has 14 residues. V lost 4 bases and J lost 3, with 12 bases in between. Germline CDR1 and CDR2: SGHVS and FQNEAQ. The CDR3 spells CASSSAGYEETQYF. The CDR3 bases are TGTGCCAGCAGCTCCGCAGGGTATGAAGAGACCCAGTACTTC.

This clone showed up just a few times. This chain uses TRBV28 with TRBJ2-7; 11 nucleotides match TRBD1. After removal of 11 bases from V and 0 bases from J, the junction contained 6 bases not matched to a gene. Looked up from germline, CDR1 is MDHEN and CDR2 is SYDVKM. The CDR3 spans 14 residues. Here the CDR3 reads CAAKGQGVSYEQYF. CDR3 coding DNA: TGTGCCGCAAAGGGACAGGGGGTCTCCTACGAGCAGTACTTC. The full variable domain, completed using reference TRBV28 and TRBJ2-7, is DVKVTQSSRYLVKRTGEKVFLECVQDMDHENMFWYRQDPGLGLRLIYFSYDVKMKEKGDIPEGYSVSREKKERFSLILESASTNQTSMYLCAAKGQGVSYEQYFGPGTRLTVT.

This chain joins TRBV18 and TRBJ2-2; possibly TRBD2 for D (6 bases). The CDR3 sequence is 16 residues long. Per the germline V gene, CDR1 is KGHSH and CDR2 is LQKENI. V was trimmed by 3 bases and J by 0 bases, leaving 11 bases between them. The CDR3 DNA reads as TGTGCCAGCTCACCTGGAGCGGGCGCGAACACCGGGGAGCTGTTTTTT. Its translation: CASSPGAGANTGELFF. Full variable domain (remainder filled in from reference TRBV18 and TRBJ2-2): NAGVMQNPRHLVRRRGQEARLRCSPMKGHSHVYWYRQLPEEGLKFMVYLQKENIIDESGMPKERFSAEFPKEGPSILRIQQVVRGDSAAYFCASSPGAGANTGELFFGEGSRLTVL.

The genes are TRBV27 and TRBJ2-3, with 10 bases that match TRBD2. V was clipped by 10 bases and J by 3 bases; unmatched bases: 10. This CDR3 spans 15 amino acids. Per the germline V gene, CDR1 is MNHEY and CDR2 is SMNVEV (reference sequence). CDR3 bases: TGTGCCATCGGGGCTAGCGGGAGTGGAACAGATACGCAGTATTTT. This encodes CAIGASGSGTDTQYF.

The J gene is TRBJ2-6, the V gene TRBV5-6; tentative D call: TRBD2 (5 bases). This CDR3 has 15 amino acids. Germline CDR1 is SGHDT and CDR2 is YYEEEE. V was clipped by 1 base and J by 7 bases, with 12 bases between them. Written as DNA, the CDR3 is TGTGCCAGCAGCTTGCGGGATAGAGGAGCCAACGTCCTGACTTTC. Amino acid sequence: CASSLRDRGANVLTF.

The sample holds a few counts of this clone. The chain is built from TRBV11-2 and TRBJ2-3; TRBD2 aligns across 7 bases. The CDR3 loop spans 17 amino acids. V shed 2 bases and J 3 bases; nucleotides not matched to a gene: 11. The V gene's germline CDR1 is SGHAT and CDR2 FQNNGV. This CDR3 reads CASSLRSGGRATDTQYF. DNA for the CDR3: TGTGCCAGCAGCTTAAGGTCGGGCGGGAGAGCAACAGATACGCAGTATTTT.

The rearrangement links TRBV15 to TRBJ2-2, with 9 bases lining up with TRBD2. CDR1 is LNHNV, CDR2 YYDKDF, per germline (reference sequence). V lost 4 bases, J lost 3 bases, and 9 bases stayed unmatched. CDR3 length: 17 amino acids. CDR3 amino acids: CATSTATGTSYTGELFF. The CDR3 DNA follows: TGTGCCACCAGCACTGCCACCGGGACTAGCTACACCGGGGAGCTGTTTTTT.

This clone turned up a few times. The same CDR3 arises from other DNA sequences in this sample as well. The chain combines TRBV7-3 with TRBJ2-3; 9 nucleotides agree with TRBD1. CDR1 and CDR2 (germline): SGHTA, FQGTGA. Trimming at V came to 4 bases and at J to 3 bases, leaving 2 bases not matched to a gene. This CDR3 comprises 14 residues. CDR3 bases: TGTGCCAGCAGCTCCGGACAGGGGACAGATACGCAGTATTTT. This translates into CASSSGQGTDTQYF.

CDR3 loop: CASLGAGQPQHF. The CDR3 coding sequence is TGTGCCAGCCTCGGTGCTGGTCAGCCCCAGCATTTT. The gene calls are TRBV28 and TRBJ1-5; no clear D gene. The CDR3 covers 12 residues. V lost 8 bases, J lost 6 bases, and 11 bases lay in between. The germline V gene encodes CDR1 MDHEN and CDR2 SYDVKM.

The rearrangement links TRBV29-1 to TRBJ2-2; 11 bases map to TRBD1. Looked up from germline, CDR1 is SQVTM and CDR2 is ANQGSEA. The CDR3 spans 14 residues. V was pared by 7 bases and J by 3 bases, with 4 bases of the junction left unmatched. The CDR3 region has the DNA TGCAGCGGCCGGACAGGGGGCGACACCGGGGAGCTGTTTTTT. It yields the protein CSGRTGGDTGELFF.

The chain employs TRBV25-1 and TRBJ2-1; the D is unclear. This CDR3 has 12 amino acids. Trimming removed 5 bases at V and 9 bases at J, with 11 bases between. Germline V gene data show CDR1 as MGHDK and CDR2 as SYGVNS. The CDR3 DNA follows: TGTGCCAGCAGTAGAAAGAGTACTGAGCAGTTCTTC. Protein: CASSRKSTEQFF.

This clone was seen a handful of times. The chain has TRBV5-1 and TRBJ2-2, with 8 bases identical to TRBD2. The germline V gene encodes CDR1 SGHRS and CDR2 YFSETQ. V dropped 0 bases and J dropped 0; count of bases not matched to a gene: 1. This CDR3 contains 16 residues. The CDR3 sequence is CASSLETSANTGELFF. The CDR3 coding sequence is TGCGCCAGCAGCTTGGAGACTAGCGCGAACACCGGGGAGCTGTTTTTT.